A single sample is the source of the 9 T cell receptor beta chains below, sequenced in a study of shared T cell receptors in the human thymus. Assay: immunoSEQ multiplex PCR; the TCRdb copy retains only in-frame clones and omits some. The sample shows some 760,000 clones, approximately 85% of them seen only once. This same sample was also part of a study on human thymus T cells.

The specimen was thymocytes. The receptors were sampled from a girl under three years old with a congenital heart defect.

CDR3 coding DNA: TGTGCCAGCAGACCGGGACTAGCGGTCACAGATACGCAGTATTTT. It encodes CASRPGLAVTDTQYF. The chain combines TRBV6-4 with TRBJ2-3; 11 positions match TRBD2. V gave up 6 bases and J gave up 2 bases; unmatched junction bases: 4. Germline V gives CDR1 MRHNA, CDR2 SNTAGT. This CDR3 contains 15 residues.

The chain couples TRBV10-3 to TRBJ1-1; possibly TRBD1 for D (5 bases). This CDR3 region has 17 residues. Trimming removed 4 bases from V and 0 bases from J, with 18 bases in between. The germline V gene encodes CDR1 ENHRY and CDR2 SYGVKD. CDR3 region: CAISANFSGYMNTEAFF. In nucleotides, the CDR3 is TGTGCCATCAGTGCTAACTTTTCAGGGTACATGAACACTGAAGCTTTCTTT.

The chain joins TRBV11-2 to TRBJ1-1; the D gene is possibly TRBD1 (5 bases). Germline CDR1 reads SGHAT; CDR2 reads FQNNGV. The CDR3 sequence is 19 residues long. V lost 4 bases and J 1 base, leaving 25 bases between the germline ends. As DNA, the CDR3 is TGTGCCAGCAGCTCGAAGCGACCAGGGAAGGGGTCAAGGAACACTGAAGCTTTCTTT. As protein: CASSSKRPGKGSRNTEAFF.

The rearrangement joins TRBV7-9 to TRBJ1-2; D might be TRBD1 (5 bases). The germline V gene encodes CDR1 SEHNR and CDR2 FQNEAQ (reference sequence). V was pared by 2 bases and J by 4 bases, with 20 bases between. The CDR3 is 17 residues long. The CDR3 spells CASSLICREDLLYGYTF. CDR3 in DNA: TGTGCCAGCAGCTTAATTTGCAGGGAGGACCTTCTCTATGGCTACACCTTC.

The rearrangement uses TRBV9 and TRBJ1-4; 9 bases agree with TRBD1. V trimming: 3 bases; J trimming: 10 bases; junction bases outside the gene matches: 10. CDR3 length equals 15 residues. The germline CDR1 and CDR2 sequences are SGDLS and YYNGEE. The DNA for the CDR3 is TGTGCCAGCAGCGCCGAGGGGGACAGGGCCTCAAAACTGTTTTTT. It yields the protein CASSAEGDRASKLFF.

CDR3 coding DNA: TGTGCCAGCAGTTTATCCCTTCCTAGCAATCAGCCCCAGCATTTT. Protein sequence: CASSLSLPSNQPQHF. The genes are TRBV28 and TRBJ1-5; D remains ambiguous. Trimming shortened V by 1 base and J by 0 bases, and 7 bases separated the two germline ends. The CDR3 length is 15 residues. Per germline, CDR1 MDHEN and CDR2 SYDVKM.

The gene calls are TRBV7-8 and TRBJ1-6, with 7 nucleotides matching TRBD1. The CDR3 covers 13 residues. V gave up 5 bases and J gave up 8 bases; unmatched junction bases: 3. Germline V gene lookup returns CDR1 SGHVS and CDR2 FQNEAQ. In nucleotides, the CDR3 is TGTGCCAGCAGCCGGACAGGTTATTCACCCCTCCACTTT. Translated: CASSRTGYSPLHF.

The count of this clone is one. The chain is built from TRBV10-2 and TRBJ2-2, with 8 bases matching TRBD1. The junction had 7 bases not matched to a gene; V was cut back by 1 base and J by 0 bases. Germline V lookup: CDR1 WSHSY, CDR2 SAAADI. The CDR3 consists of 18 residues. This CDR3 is CASSEYRGQVTNTGELFF. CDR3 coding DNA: TGCGCCAGCAGTGAGTACCGGGGACAGGTAACGAACACCGGGGAGCTGTTTTTT.

Here the CDR3 DNA reads TGTGCCAGCAGCCAACACCACAGGAACAGGGGGGGCACTGAAGCTTTCTTT. Translated, it gives CASSQHHRNRGGTEAFF. The rearrangement uses TRBV14 and TRBJ1-1; 8 bases match TRBD1. V dropped 2 bases and J dropped 4; count of bases not matched to a gene: 12. Per germline, CDR1 SGHDN and CDR2 FVKESK. This CDR3 contains 17 residues. Full variable domain (outside the CDR3, taken from reference TRBV14 and TRBJ1-1): EAGVTQFPSHSVIEKGQTVTLRCDPISGHDNLYWYRRVMGKEIKFLLHFVKESKQDESGMPNNRFLAERTGGTYSTLKVQPAELEDSGVYFCASSQHHRNRGGTEAFFGQGTRLTVV.